Sequencing of this T cell receptor beta chain was carried out in a study of blood T cells in healthy people across ages. Study context: Capture via template switching afforded approximately one barcoded beta molecule per two T cells.

CDR3 length: 15 amino acids. V was pared by 2 bases and J by 1 base, with 10 bases between. Germline CDR1 and CDR2: SGHDN and FVKESK. A second PCR, run for roughly 7 to 11 cycles, used a sample-barcoded 5' primer plus a J-beta primer mix. The template-switch adaptor was a 5' adaptor with 12 random nucleotides. It tagged each cDNA molecule. TCRdb called the 5' RACE reads again in MiXCR, with one record for every CDR3 protein. This sample has about 1.5 million distinct CDR3 sequences; 40% to 50% occur once, and the top ten carry 7.9%. This chain links TRBV14 with TRBJ2-3; TRBD2 is a possible D gene (5 bases). This TCR came from a woman under 30 in good health. Sample: blood. CDR3 coding DNA: TGTGCCAGCAGCCAACGGACTGGGGGCACAGATACGCAGTATTTT. Residues: CASSQRTGGTDTQYF.